The 30 T cell receptor beta chains below come from one sample, sequenced in a study of T cells in Graves' hyperthyroidism and ophthalmopathy. RNA transcripts were the template for amplifying TCR beta CDR3 regions. When the TCR CDR3 underwent first-round RT-PCR, the HTBI primer set was used. TCRdb analysed the multiplex PCR reads with MiXCR anew, one entry per CDR3 protein. The repertoire consists of roughly 500,000 distinct CDR3 sequences, with roughly 45% occurring once and the leading ten covering about 45%. Sequenced input: peripheral blood or thyroid tissue (not recorded which). All receptors derive from an adult woman with Graves' disease, either hyperthyroidism or ophthalmopathy (not recorded which).

As regards this clonotype: Possible read error: a much larger clone is one base away. The chain links TRBV10-3 to TRBJ1-5, with a weak D call TRBD1 (6 bases). Germline V gives CDR1 ENHRY, CDR2 SYGVKD. This CDR3 contains 13 residues. Trimming stripped 6 bases from V and 2 bases from J, with 8 bases between. CDR3 sequence (DNA): TGTGCCATCAGACACAGGGGCAATCAGCCCCAGCATTTT. It encodes CAIRHRGNQPQHF.

V usage is TRBV12-3 or TRBV12-4 and J usage is TRBJ1-6; 10 bases match TRBD1. This CDR3 is built from 14 residues. V lost 1 base, J lost 13 bases, and 4 bases stayed unmatched. The CDR3 region has the DNA TGTGCCAGCAGTTTAGGGACAGGGGGTCAGCCCCTCCACTTT. Amino acid sequence: CASSLGTGGQPLHF.

This clonotype was counted a single time. This chain joins TRBV12-3 or TRBV12-4 and TRBJ2-6; no clear D. CDR3 length: 14 amino acids. V was trimmed by 7 bases and J by 0 bases, leaving 7 bases between them. The CDR3 DNA is TGTGCCAGCAAGGGCCACTCTGGGGCCAACGTCCTGACTTTC. Translated: CASKGHSGANVLTF.

V gene TRBV12-3 or TRBV12-4 combines with J gene TRBJ1-2, with D possibly TRBD1 on 6 matching bases. This CDR3 has 15 residues. V lost 4 bases and J 1 base, leaving 13 bases between the germline ends. The DNA for the CDR3 is TGTGCCAGCAGTTGGGGGGGGGCGAGTAACTATGGCTACACCTTC. It encodes CASSWGGASNYGYTF.

CDR3 DNA: TGTGCCATCAGTCGACCGGACGTGGGGACCCAGTACTTC. Protein: CAISRPDVGTQYF. The V gene is TRBV10-3, the J gene TRBJ2-5; the D is unclear. Trimming shortened V by 5 bases and J by 7 bases, and 14 bases separated the two germline ends. CDR1 ENHRY and CDR2 SYGVKD come from the germline V gene. CDR3 size: 13 residues.

CDR3 nucleotides: TGCGCCAGCAGCTTGGGAGGGACGGCGGGCACTGAAGCTTTCTTT. Residues: CASSLGGTAGTEAFF. This rearrangement joins TRBV5-1 to TRBJ1-1, with D tentatively TRBD1 (5 bases). This CDR3 has 15 residues. In germline, CDR1 is SGHRS, CDR2 YFSETQ. Trimming pared 0 bases from V and 4 bases from J, leaving 13 bases between.

To note about this clonotype: One end of the junction does not line up with germline, which may come from a read error. The chain recombines TRBV10-3 with TRBJ1-6, with TRBD1 as a possible D gene (5 bases). The CDR3 sequence is 14 residues long. Germline assignment: CDR1 ENHRY and CDR2 SYGVKD. The CDR3, as DNA: TGTGCCAGCAGTTACTCGAGGGGAGATTCACCCCTCCACTTT. It yields the protein CASSYSRGDSPLHF.

The J gene is TRBJ2-7, the V gene TRBV12-3 or TRBV12-4, with TRBD1 identical over 9 bases. V trimming: 7 bases; J trimming: 6 bases; junction bases outside the gene matches: 7. CDR3 length: 13 residues. The CDR3 protein is CASTPGQGREQYF. CDR3 DNA: TGTGCCAGCACCCCGGGACAGGGCCGCGAGCAGTACTTC.

The V gene is TRBV10-3, the J gene TRBJ1-5; 8 bases line up with TRBD1. The CDR3 totals 13 residues. With V trimmed by 5 bases and J by 4 bases, 1 base remained unmatched. Per the germline V gene, CDR1 is ENHRY and CDR2 is SYGVKD. CDR3 amino acids: CAISRQGNQPQHF. The CDR3 coding sequence is TGTGCCATCAGTAGACAGGGGAATCAGCCCCAGCATTTT.

This clonotype was seen a few times. This chain uses TRBV10-3 with TRBJ2-5, with no clear D. Trimming pared 10 bases from V and 0 bases from J, leaving 21 bases between. CDR1 is ENHRY, CDR2 SYGVKD, per germline. The CDR3 loop spans 16 amino acids. Written as DNA, the CDR3 is TGTGCCAGCTCCCGCGCCCAACAGCCGTACCAAGAGACCCAGTACTTC. Protein: CASSRAQQPYQETQYF.

This chain connects TRBV9 to TRBJ1-1; 9 nucleotides agree with TRBD1. The germline V gene encodes CDR1 SGDLS and CDR2 YYNGEE. This CDR3 has 13 residues. Trimming cost V 3 bases and J 6 bases; bases outside gene matches: 3. The CDR3 nucleotides are TGTGCCAGCAGCGGGGGACAGGGCCCTGAAGCTTTCTTT. Protein: CASSGGQGPEAFF.

The chain carries TRBV10-1 and TRBJ2-2, with 9 bases that match TRBD1. Germline trimming cut 8 bases from V and 5 bases from J; bases unmatched to any gene: 6. Germline lookup yields CDR1 WNHNN and CDR2 SYGVQD (reference sequence). The CDR3 has 14 amino acids. CDR3 sequence: CASQAGTGTGELFF. In nucleotides, the CDR3 is TGCGCCAGCCAAGCCGGGACAGGGACCGGGGAGCTGTTTTTT.

The genes are TRBV6-5 and TRBJ2-7, with 12 bases aligning to TRBD2. Trimming took 4 bases from V and 6 from J; bases not matched to a gene: 13. CDR3 size: 17 residues. Germline assignment: CDR1 MNHEY and CDR2 SVGAGI. The CDR3 here is CASSLRSSGRAGLEQYF. The CDR3 bases are TGTGCCAGCAGTTTGCGCTCTAGCGGGAGGGCCGGTCTCGAGCAGTACTTC.

This chain connects TRBV5-4 to TRBJ2-7; the D is unclear. TRBJ2-5 matches the DNA end more closely, so the J call is doubtful. CDR1 is SGHNT and CDR2 is YYREEE in the germline V gene (reference sequence). The CDR3 runs to 14 residues. The CDR3 DNA sequence: TGTGCCAGCAGCTTGGACGGCGTGCAAGAGACCCAGTACTTC. Its protein is CASSLDGVQETQYF.

Worth noting for this clonotype: At one boundary the junction diverges from the germline segment, which might be a read error. This chain connects TRBV11-2 to TRBJ2-7, with TRBD2 as a possible D gene (5 bases). Germline V gene lookup returns CDR1 SGHAT and CDR2 FQNNGV. There are 16 residues in the CDR3. CDR3 in amino acids: CACSVWGEGKTYEQYF. The CDR3 DNA reads TGTGCCTGCAGCGTTTGGGGAGAGGGCAAGACCTACGAGCAGTACTTC.

The chain employs TRBV13 and TRBJ2-7, with 7 bases lining up with TRBD1. Germline lookup yields CDR1 PRHDT and CDR2 FYEKMQ (reference sequence). Losses at the gene ends were 1 base for V and 3 bases for J; bases not matched to a gene: 6. The CDR3 is 15 amino acids. CDR3 residues: CASSLVPRGNYEQYF. The CDR3, as DNA: TGTGCCAGCAGCTTAGTACCCAGGGGGAACTACGAGCAGTACTTC.

This chain uses TRBV6-5 with TRBJ1-2; maybe TRBD1 (6 bases). CDR1 and CDR2 from the germline V gene are MNHEY and SVGAGI. Trimming pared 0 bases from V and 4 bases from J, leaving 9 bases between. The CDR3 is made up of 14 amino acids. CDR3 bases: TGTGCCAGCAGTTACTCGAGGGGGGCCTATGGCTACACCTTC. It is translated as CASSYSRGAYGYTF.

Comment on this clonotype: This clone may be a read error of a much larger clone one base away. V usage is TRBV5-1 and J usage is TRBJ1-1, with D maybe TRBD1 (5 bases). CDR1 and CDR2 (germline): SGHRS, YFSETQ. The CDR3 spans 14 residues. V was pared by 4 bases and J by 6 bases, with 16 bases between. CDR3 amino acids: CASSPGVLGAEAFF. As DNA, the CDR3 is TGCGCCAGCAGCCCCGGAGTGCTGGGGGCTGAAGCTTTCTTT. Full variable domain (rest looked up from reference TRBV5-1 and TRBJ1-1): KAGVTQTPRYLIKTRGQQVTLSCSPISGHRSVSWYQQTPGQGLQFLFEYFSETQRNKGNFPGRFSGRQFSNSRSEMNVSTLELGDSALYLCASSPGVLGAEAFFGQGTRLTVV.

The chain links TRBV24-1 to TRBJ2-6; no clear D. The CDR3 consists of 14 residues. Between the trimmed V and J ends, which lost 5 bases and 11 bases, there was a span of 15 bases. Looked up from germline, CDR1 is KGHDR and CDR2 is SFDVKD. In DNA, the CDR3 is TGTGCCACCAGTGGGGTCGACACCCTCCACGTCCTGACTTTC. Amino acids: CATSGVDTLHVLTF.

This chain links TRBV2 with TRBJ1-1; no clear D gene. The CDR3 consists of 12 residues. Germline lookup yields CDR1 SNHLY and CDR2 FYNNEI. V was cut by 1 base and J by 5 bases, with 5 bases left in between. Here the CDR3 reads CASSEEGTEAFF. The DNA for the CDR3 is TGTGCCAGCAGTGAAGAGGGAACTGAAGCTTTCTTT.

This clonotype has only a few counts. Here the CDR3 DNA reads TGCAGTGCTCCGGGGACGCAAGAGACCCAGTACTTC. Translating it yields CSAPGTQETQYF. This chain uses TRBV20-1 with TRBJ2-5, with D possibly being TRBD1 or TRBD2 (5 bases each). The CDR3 runs to 12 residues. Trimming removed 5 bases from V and 2 bases from J, with 9 bases in between. The germline gives CDR1 DFQATT, CDR2 SNEGSKA (reference sequence).

There are many counts of this clonotype. The chain employs TRBV7-9 and TRBJ1-2; D ambiguous. Germline CDR1 and CDR2: SEHNR and FQNEAQ (reference sequence). V gave up 4 bases and J gave up 1 base, with 13 bases separating them. There are 15 residues in the CDR3. In DNA form, the CDR3 reads TGTGCCAGCAGCTCTGACGGGGTTGTTAACTATGGCTACACCTTC. Its translation: CASSSDGVVNYGYTF.

Only a few counts were recorded for this clonotype. The chain combines TRBV7-9 with TRBJ1-5; maybe TRBD1 (5 bases). The CDR3 is 15 amino acids. Trimming took 5 bases from V and 2 from J, leaving 13 bases between them. The germline V gene encodes CDR1 SEHNR and CDR2 FQNEAQ (reference sequence). The CDR3 DNA reads TGTGCCAGCAGCCCAGGGTCCGGTGGCAATCAGCCCCAGCATTTT. This encodes CASSPGSGGNQPQHF.

The chain carries TRBV20-1 and TRBJ1-3, with a tentative D call TRBD1 (6 bases). This CDR3 has 13 residues. Germline lookup yields CDR1 DFQATT and CDR2 SNEGSKA (reference sequence). Between the trimmed V and J ends, which lost 5 bases and 7 bases, there was a span of 15 bases. In DNA form, the CDR3 reads TGCAGTGCTCGGCGCGGGGGCAAGAACACCATATATTTT. Residues: CSARRGGKNTIYF.

Concerning this clonotype: Since no conserved phenylalanine or tryptophan closes the CDR3, a read error is the likely cause. The V and J genes are TRBV12-3 or TRBV12-4 and TRBJ1-3; D is ambiguous. The CDR3 runs to 11 residues. V lost 9 bases and J 9 bases, leaving 12 bases between the germline ends. The CDR3 here is CASRSQSTIYL. CDR3 nucleotides: TGTGCCAGTCGGAGCCAAAGCACCATATATCTT.

This clonotype was observed at least ten times. The chain has TRBV6-5 and TRBJ2-7; TRBD2 matches 8 bases. From germline, CDR1 is MNHEY and CDR2 SVGAGI. The CDR3 runs to 15 residues. V was pared by 6 bases and J by 4 bases, with 11 bases of the junction left unmatched. The DNA of the CDR3 is TGTGCCAGCAGCTCCCCGGGAGCGGGAGTTTACGAGCAGTACTTC. Translating gives CASSSPGAGVYEQYF.

The CDR3 DNA sequence: TGCAGTGCTCGGACGACAGGGGGCGGCGAGACCCAGTACTTC. It is translated as CSARTTGGGETQYF. The chain uses TRBV20-1 and TRBJ2-5; 10 nucleotides agree with TRBD1. V lost 5 bases to trimming and J lost 5 bases; unmatched junction nucleotides: 8. The CDR3 totals 14 residues. Germline V lookup: CDR1 DFQATT, CDR2 SNEGSKA (reference sequence).

This clonotype was found once. The chain uses TRBV9 and TRBJ1-2; D gene ambiguous. The germline V and J ends were trimmed by 1 base and 9 bases, with 16 bases remaining between them. The CDR3 contains 14 residues. CDR1 is SGDLS, CDR2 YYNGEE, per germline. The CDR3 here is CASSVIPSTESYTF. For the CDR3, the DNA is TGTGCCAGCAGCGTAATCCCCTCGACGGAGAGCTACACCTTC.

The rearrangement links TRBV24-1 to TRBJ1-2, with TRBD1 as a possible D gene (6 bases). The CDR3 runs 15 residues. With 5 bases removed from V and 2 bases from J, the gap between germline ends came to 14 bases. The germline CDR1 and CDR2 sequences are KGHDR and SFDVKD. The CDR3 loop reads CATSAGGQTNYGYTF. CDR3 coding DNA: TGTGCCACCAGTGCGGGGGGACAAACAAACTATGGCTACACCTTC.

Worth noting for this clonotype: The junction departs from the called germline gene at one end, perhaps through a read error. This chain links TRBV10-3 with TRBJ2-7, with 10 bases fitting TRBD2. This CDR3 is built from 12 residues. Per germline, CDR1 ENHRY and CDR2 SYGVKD. The CDR3: CAVSGRDGEQYF. The CDR3 DNA is TGTGCCGTCAGCGGGAGGGACGGCGAGCAGTACTTC.